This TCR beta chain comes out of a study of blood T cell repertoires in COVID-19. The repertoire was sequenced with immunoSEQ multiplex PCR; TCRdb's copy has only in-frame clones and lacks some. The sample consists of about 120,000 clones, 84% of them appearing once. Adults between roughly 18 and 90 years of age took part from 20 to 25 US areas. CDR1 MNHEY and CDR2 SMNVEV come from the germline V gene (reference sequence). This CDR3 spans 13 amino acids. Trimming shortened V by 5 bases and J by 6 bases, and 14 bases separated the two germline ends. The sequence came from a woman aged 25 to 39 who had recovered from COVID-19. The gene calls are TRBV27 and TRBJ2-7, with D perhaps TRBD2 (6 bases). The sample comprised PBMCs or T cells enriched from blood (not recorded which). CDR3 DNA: TGTGCCAGCAGTCCGATTCTAGCGCGCGAGCAGTACTTC. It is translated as CASSPILAREQYF.